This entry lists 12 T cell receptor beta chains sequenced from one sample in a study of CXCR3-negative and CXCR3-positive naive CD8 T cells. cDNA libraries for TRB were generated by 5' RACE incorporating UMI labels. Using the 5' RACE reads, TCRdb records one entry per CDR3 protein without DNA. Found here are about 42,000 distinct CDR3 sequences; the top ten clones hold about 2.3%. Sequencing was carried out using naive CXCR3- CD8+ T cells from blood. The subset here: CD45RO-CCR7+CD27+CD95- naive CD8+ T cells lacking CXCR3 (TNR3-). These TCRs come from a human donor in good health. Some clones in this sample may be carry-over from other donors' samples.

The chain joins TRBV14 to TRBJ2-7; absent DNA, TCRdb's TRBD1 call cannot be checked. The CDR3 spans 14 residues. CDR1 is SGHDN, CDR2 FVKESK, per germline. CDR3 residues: CASSLYRTGLEQYF.

CDR3 protein: CASLNRGNEQFF. This chain joins TRBV28 and TRBJ2-1; TCRdb calls TRBD1, which cannot be checked without DNA. The CDR3 runs 12 residues. Germline assignment: CDR1 MDHEN and CDR2 SYDVKM.

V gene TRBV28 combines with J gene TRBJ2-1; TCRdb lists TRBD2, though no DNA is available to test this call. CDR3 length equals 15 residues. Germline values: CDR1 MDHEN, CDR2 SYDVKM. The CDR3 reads CASSLWRTSANEQFF.

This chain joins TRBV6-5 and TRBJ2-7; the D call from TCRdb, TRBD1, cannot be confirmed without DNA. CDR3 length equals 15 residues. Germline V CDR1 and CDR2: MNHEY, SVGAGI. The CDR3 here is CASSYIAGGDDEQYF.

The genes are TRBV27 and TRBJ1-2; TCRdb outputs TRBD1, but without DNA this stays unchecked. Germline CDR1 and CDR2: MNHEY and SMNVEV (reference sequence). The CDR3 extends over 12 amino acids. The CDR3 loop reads CATLWGSRGYTF.

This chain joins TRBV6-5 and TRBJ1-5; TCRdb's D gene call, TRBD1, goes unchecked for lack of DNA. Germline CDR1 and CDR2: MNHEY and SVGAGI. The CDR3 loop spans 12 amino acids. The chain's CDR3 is CASANPGGPQHF.

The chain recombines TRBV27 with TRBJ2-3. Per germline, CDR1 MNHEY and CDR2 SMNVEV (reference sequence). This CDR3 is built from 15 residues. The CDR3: CASSLLGPATDTQYF.

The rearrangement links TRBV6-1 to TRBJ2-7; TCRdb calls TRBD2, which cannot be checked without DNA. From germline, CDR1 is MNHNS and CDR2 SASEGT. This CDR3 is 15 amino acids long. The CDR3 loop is CASNLAQTPRYEQYF.

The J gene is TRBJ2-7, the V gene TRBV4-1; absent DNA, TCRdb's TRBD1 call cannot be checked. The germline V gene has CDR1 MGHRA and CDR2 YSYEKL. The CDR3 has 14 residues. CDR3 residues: CASSQDPGNYEQYF.

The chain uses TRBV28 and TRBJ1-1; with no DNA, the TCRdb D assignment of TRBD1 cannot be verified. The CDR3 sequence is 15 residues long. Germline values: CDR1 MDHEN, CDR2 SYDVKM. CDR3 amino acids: CASSLSGTGGTEAFF.

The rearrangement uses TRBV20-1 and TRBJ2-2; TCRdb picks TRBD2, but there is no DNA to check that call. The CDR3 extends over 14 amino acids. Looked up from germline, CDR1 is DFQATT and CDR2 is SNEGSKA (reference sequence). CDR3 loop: CSAVPSGYTGELFF.

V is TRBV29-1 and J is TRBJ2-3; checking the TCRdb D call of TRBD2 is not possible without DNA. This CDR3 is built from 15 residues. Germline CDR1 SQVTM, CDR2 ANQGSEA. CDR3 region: CSAELAGASTDTQYF.